This T cell receptor (beta chain) was found in a study of beta chain features in type 1 diabetes. Study-wide results and caveats: Type 1 diabetes patients had TCRB CDR3s that were shorter (moderately but significantly so) in all four CD4+ subsets.

Of note for this clone: Its specificity is not known.

Expressed TCRB transcripts were sequenced because the entire RNA isolate underwent reverse transcription. TCRdb keeps only in-frame clones here, not all; method: immunoSEQ multiplex PCR. The sample contains some 350,000 clones, roughly 9.8% of which appear only once. Sequenced material: central memory CD4+ T cells from blood. The TCR was taken from a man aged 30 to 39 with type 1 diabetes.

The CDR3 sequence is CASSDNWGAEQFF. The CDR3, as DNA: TGTGCCAGCAGTGACAATTGGGGCGCCGAGCAGTTCTTC. This chain uses TRBV6-4 with TRBJ2-1, with a weak D call TRBD1 (5 bases). Per the germline V gene, CDR1 is MRHNA and CDR2 is SNTAGT. V was trimmed by 2 bases and J by 10 bases, leaving 12 bases between them. This CDR3 is 13 amino acids long.